By share, the clone carrying this T cell receptor beta chain counts as medium-sized (0.01 to 0.1%). No antigen is known for it. Sequence at one end of the junction differs from germline and may be a read error. Constant-region reverse primers amplified full-length variable regions, followed by semi-nested Nested Universal Primer A PCR. MiXCR, run by TCRdb on the 5' RACE reads, gives a single entry per CDR3 protein. The sample lists about 9,000 distinct CDR3 sequences, approximately 46% occurring once. The germline V gene has CDR1 SSHAT and CDR2 FNYEAQ (reference sequence). The CDR3 length is 16 residues. Treg sorting used a CD4+CD25+CD127-/low gate. The study's findings and limits: Tumor memory CD4+ T cell TCR gene usage was found to cluster with blood and lymph node memory CD4+ cells and with lymph node naive CD4+ cells.

This TCR was sampled from a female donor with breast cancer. The rearrangement joins TRBV7-7 to TRBJ2-5; 8 bases match TRBD1. Specimen: Tregs sorted from a lymph node. Here the CDR3 reads CASSPTGERVQETQYF. The CDR3 DNA sequence: TGTGCTAGCAGCCCGACAGGGGAAAGGGTCCAAGAGACCCAGTACTTC. The full variable domain, in which reference TRBV7-7 and TRBJ2-5 provide the parts outside the CDR3, is GAGVSQSPRYKVTKRGQDVTLRCDPISSHATLYWYQQALGQGPEFLTYFNYEAQPDKSGLPSDRFSAERPEGSISTLTIQRTEQRDSAMYRCASSPTGERVQETQYFGPGTRLLVL.